Below are 10 T cell receptor beta chains sequenced from a single sample in a study of blood T cell repertoires in COVID-19. Sequenced by immunoSEQ multiplex PCR; TCRdb stores in-frame clones only, minus some. The sample carries about 240,000 clones, 70% to 90% recorded once. Sequenced: PBMCs or T cells enriched from blood (not recorded which). The source of these receptors is a woman aged 40 to 50 with acute COVID-19.

The chain joins TRBV29-1 to TRBJ2-7; TRBD1 matches 9 bases. Trimming cost V 6 bases and J 3 bases; bases outside gene matches: 6. There are 13 residues in the CDR3. Germline CDR1 and CDR2: SQVTM and ANQGSEA. DNA for the CDR3: TGCAGCGTACGGACAGGGGCTCTCTACGAGCAGTACTTC. It encodes CSVRTGALYEQYF.

V is TRBV28 and J is TRBJ1-1; no clear D. The V end was cut by 2 bases, the J end by 3 bases, with 13 bases between. This CDR3 is 15 amino acids long. Germline loops: CDR1 MDHEN, CDR2 SYDVKM. In DNA form, the CDR3 reads TGTGCCAGCAGTTTAATGAGTAGCGGGGACACTGAAGCTTTCTTT. It encodes CASSLMSSGDTEAFF.

The CDR3 protein is CASSLIRGGYGYTF. The CDR3 region has the DNA TGTGCCAGCAGCTTGATCCGGGGGGGCTATGGCTACACCTTC. The V and J genes are TRBV5-5 and TRBJ1-2; a weak D match, TRBD1 (5 bases). CDR1 and CDR2 (germline): SGHKS, YYEKEE (reference sequence). The V end lost 1 base, the J end lost 4 bases, and 11 bases lay between the germline ends. This CDR3 has 14 amino acids.

The rearrangement joins TRBV14 to TRBJ2-1, with D unresolved. The germline CDR1 and CDR2 sequences are SGHDN and FVKESK. CDR3 length: 15 residues. V gave up 0 bases and J gave up 6 bases, with 12 bases separating them. The CDR3 nucleotides read TGTGCCAGCAGCCAAGAATGGCTAGTCGGCAATGAGCAGTTCTTC. Amino acid sequence: CASSQEWLVGNEQFF.

This clone has just one count. This sequence joins TRBV18 and TRBJ2-3; tentative D call: TRBD1 (6 bases). This CDR3 has 15 residues. Germline lookup yields CDR1 KGHSH and CDR2 LQKENI. Trimming removed 1 base from V and 0 bases from J, with 8 bases in between. The CDR3 loop is CASSPRTVSTDTQYF. The CDR3 DNA reads TGTGCCAGCTCACCACGGACAGTAAGCACAGATACGCAGTATTTT.

The chain couples TRBV3-1 (or the pseudogene TRBV3-2) to TRBJ2-7; D might be TRBD2 (5 bases). CDR1 is LGHDT, CDR2 YNNKEL, per germline (reference sequence). This CDR3 has 15 residues. V lost 3 bases to trimming and J lost 6 bases, with 18 bases between them. This CDR3 is CASSQQLSDLSEQYF. The CDR3 region has the DNA TGTGCCAGCAGCCAGCAACTTAGCGACCTAAGCGAGCAGTACTTC.

V and J are TRBV7-2 and TRBJ2-2; D remains ambiguous. The CDR3 contains 14 residues. V lost 1 base and J 1 base, leaving 4 bases between the germline ends. Germline CDR1 SGHTA, CDR2 FQGNSA. CDR3 in amino acids: CASSLDGNTGELFF. The CDR3 DNA reads TGTGCCAGCAGCTTAGACGGGAACACCGGGGAGCTGTTTTTT.

The chain carries TRBV4-2 and TRBJ1-4; 7 bases align to TRBD1. CDR3 size: 14 residues. J was trimmed by 4 bases and V by 10 bases; bases with no gene match: 9. Per germline, CDR1 LGHNA and CDR2 YNFKEQ. CDR3: CATKKDRNNEKLFF. The CDR3 DNA is TGTGCCACCAAAAAGGACAGGAATAATGAAAAACTGTTTTTT.

This chain links TRBV2 with TRBJ1-4; D gene unclear. V was trimmed by 6 bases and J by 8 bases, leaving 13 bases between them. CDR3 length: 13 amino acids. Germline V lookup: CDR1 SNHLY, CDR2 FYNNEI. The CDR3 DNA is TGTGCCAGCAGCGTGGAGGGTTTCGAAAAACTGTTTTTT. This translates into CASSVEGFEKLFF.

The chain recombines TRBV20-1 with TRBJ2-7; perhaps TRBD1 as D (6 bases). Looked up from germline, CDR1 is DFQATT and CDR2 is SNEGSKA (reference sequence). This CDR3 comprises 11 residues. V dropped 5 bases and J dropped 7 bases, with 12 bases sitting between them. CDR3 amino acids: CSARTGQEQYF. As DNA, the CDR3 is TGCAGTGCTCGAACAGGGCAAGAGCAGTACTTC.